This note documents a single T cell receptor beta chain sequence. CDR1 is MDHEN, CDR2 SYDVKM, per germline. V was clipped by 4 bases and J by 4 bases, with 19 bases between them. This CDR3 is 16 amino acids long. The entry originates in a study of control samples from healthy donors and cancer patients. This table comes from immunoSEQ multiplex PCR, and its TCRdb copy is limited to in-frame clones, with some not included. Altogether some 79,000 clones are present, 93% being singletons, with the ten largest covering roughly 1.2%. The sample taken for sequencing was PBMCs. The chain couples TRBV28 to TRBJ1-1; a possible D gene is TRBD1 (5 bases). The sequence derives from a middle-aged woman with lung cancer. The CDR3 spells CASSSPWGRQSTEAFF. CDR3 nucleotide sequence: TGTGCCAGCAGTTCTCCCTGGGGACGACAGAGCACTGAAGCTTTCTTT.